The clone carrying this TCR beta chain was seen repeatedly, ten times or more. Its antigen is unknown. The CDR3 has 11 amino acids. V was shortened by 2 bases and J by 13 bases, with 11 bases between the two germline ends. Diagnostic conclusions were grounded in clinical symptoms, serum thyroxine, TRAb, thyroid ultrasound and orbital computed tomography. The entry originates in a study of Graves' ophthalmopathy and Graves' hyperthyroidism. Study outcomes and limitations: Distinction of ophthalmopathy from stable hyperthyroidism by a 13-signature model reached approximately 88% sensitivity and 70% to 83% specificity. Blood was where most expanded thyroid clonotypes above 0.001 frequency also turned up. The model forecast ophthalmopathy progression, reaching roughly 70% sensitivity and about 75% specificity.

The authors amplified TCR beta CDR3 regions, and they did so from RNA transcripts for repertoire sequencing. RT-PCR in the first round used HTBI primers; a second-round multiplex PCR followed. TCRdb re-called the multiplex PCR reads with MiXCR, one entry per CDR3 protein. The table includes 300,000 or so distinct CDR3 sequences, 15% to 20% detected once. The receptor's source is an adult man with Graves' ophthalmopathy. Sequences were obtained from peripheral blood. This chain links TRBV12-3 or TRBV12-4 with TRBJ1-2; no firm D call. CDR3 residues: CASSLTLASTF. The DNA of the CDR3 is TGTGCCAGCAGTTTAACCCTGGCATCCACCTTC.